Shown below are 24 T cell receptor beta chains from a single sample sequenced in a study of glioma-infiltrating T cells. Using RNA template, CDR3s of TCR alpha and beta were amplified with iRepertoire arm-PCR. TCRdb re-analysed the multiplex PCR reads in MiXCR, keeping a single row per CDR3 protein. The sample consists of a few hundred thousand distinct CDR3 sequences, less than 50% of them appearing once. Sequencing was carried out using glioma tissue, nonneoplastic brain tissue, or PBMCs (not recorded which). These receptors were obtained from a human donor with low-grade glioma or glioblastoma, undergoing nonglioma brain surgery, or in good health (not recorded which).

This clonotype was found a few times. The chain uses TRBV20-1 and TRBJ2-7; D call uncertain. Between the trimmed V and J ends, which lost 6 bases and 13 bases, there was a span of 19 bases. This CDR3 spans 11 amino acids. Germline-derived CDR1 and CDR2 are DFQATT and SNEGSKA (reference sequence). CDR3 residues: CSAGIGPIRYF. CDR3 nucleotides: TGCAGTGCAGGCATCGGACCTATAAGATACTTC.

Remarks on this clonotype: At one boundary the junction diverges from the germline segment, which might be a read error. The DNA of the CDR3 is TGTGCCAGCAGCGCCCGGACAGGGACTGGAAACACCATGTATTTT. This translates into CASSARTGTGNTMYF. The chain employs TRBV7-2 and TRBJ1-3, with 8 bases identical to TRBD1. The CDR3 runs to 15 residues. The V gene's germline CDR1 is SGHTA and CDR2 FQGNSA.

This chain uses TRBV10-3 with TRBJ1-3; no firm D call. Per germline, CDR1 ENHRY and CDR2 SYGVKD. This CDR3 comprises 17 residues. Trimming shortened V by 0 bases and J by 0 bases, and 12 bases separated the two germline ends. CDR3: CAISESIGHYSGNTIYF. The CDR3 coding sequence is TGTGCCATCAGTGAGTCGATCGGCCACTACTCTGGAAACACCATATATTTT.

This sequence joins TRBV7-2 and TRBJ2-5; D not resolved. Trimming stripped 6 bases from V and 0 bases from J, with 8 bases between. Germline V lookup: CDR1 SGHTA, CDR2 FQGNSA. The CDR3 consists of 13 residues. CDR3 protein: CASRGQYQETQYF. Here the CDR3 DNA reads TGTGCCAGCAGAGGGCAGTACCAAGAGACCCAGTACTTC.

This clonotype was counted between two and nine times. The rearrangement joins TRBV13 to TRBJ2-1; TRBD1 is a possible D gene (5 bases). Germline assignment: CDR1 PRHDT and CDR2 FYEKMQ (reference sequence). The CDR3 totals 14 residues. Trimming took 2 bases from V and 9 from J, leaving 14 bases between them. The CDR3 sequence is CASSLQGITSEQFF. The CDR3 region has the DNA TGTGCCAGCAGCTTACAGGGAATTACGAGTGAGCAGTTCTTC.

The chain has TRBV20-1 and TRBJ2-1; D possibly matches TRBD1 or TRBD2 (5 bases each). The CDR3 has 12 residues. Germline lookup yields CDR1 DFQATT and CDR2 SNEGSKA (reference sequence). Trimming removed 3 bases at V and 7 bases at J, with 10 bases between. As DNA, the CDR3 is TGCAGTGCTAGCACCGGGACGAATGAGCAGTTCTTC. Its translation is CSASTGTNEQFF.

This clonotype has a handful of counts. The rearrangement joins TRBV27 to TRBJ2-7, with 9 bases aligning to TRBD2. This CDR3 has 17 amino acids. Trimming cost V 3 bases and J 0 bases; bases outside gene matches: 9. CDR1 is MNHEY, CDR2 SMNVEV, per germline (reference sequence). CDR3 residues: CASSFSAGGASSYEQYF. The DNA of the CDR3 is TGTGCCAGCAGTTTTTCCGCGGGAGGGGCGAGCTCCTACGAGCAGTACTTC.

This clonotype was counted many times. The CDR3 region is CASSPFNRGKETQYF. CDR3 nucleotide sequence: TGTGCCAGCAGCCCCTTCAATCGGGGAAAAGAGACCCAGTACTTC. This rearrangement joins TRBV6-1 to TRBJ2-5, with TRBD2 as a possible D gene (5 bases). The CDR3 length is 15 residues. Germline V lookup: CDR1 MNHNS, CDR2 SASEGT. With 6 bases removed from V and 3 bases from J, the gap between germline ends came to 17 bases.

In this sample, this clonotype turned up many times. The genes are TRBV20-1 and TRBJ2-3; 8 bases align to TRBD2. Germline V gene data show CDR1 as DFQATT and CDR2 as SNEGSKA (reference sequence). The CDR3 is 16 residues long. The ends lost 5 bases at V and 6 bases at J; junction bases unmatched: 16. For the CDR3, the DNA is TGCAGTGCTCCCTGGAAAAGCGGGAGAATTCAGGATACGCAGTATTTT. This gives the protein CSAPWKSGRIQDTQYF.

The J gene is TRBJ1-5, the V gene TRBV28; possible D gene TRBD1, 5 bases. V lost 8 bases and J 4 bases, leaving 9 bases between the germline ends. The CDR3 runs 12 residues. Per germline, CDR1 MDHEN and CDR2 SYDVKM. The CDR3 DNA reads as TGTGCCAGCGGGCGGGGGAATCAGCCCCAGCATTTT. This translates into CASGRGNQPQHF.

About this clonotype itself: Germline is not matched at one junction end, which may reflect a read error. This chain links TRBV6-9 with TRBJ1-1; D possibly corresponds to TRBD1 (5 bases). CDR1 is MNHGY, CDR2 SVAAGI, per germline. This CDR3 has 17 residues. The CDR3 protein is CASSYRRRAGSNTEALF. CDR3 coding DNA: TGTGCCAGCAGTTACCGCCGCAGGGCAGGATCGAACACTGAAGCTCTCTTT.

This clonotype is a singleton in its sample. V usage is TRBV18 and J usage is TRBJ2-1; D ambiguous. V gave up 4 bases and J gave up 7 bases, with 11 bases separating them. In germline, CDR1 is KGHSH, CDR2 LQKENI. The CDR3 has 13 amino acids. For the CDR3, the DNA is TGTGCCAGCTCACGAGACTCATTAAATGAGCAGTTCTTC. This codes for CASSRDSLNEQFF.

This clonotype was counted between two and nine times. CDR3: CASSFRGGEYGYTF. Here the CDR3 DNA reads TGTGCCAGCAGCTTCCGCGGCGGAGAGTATGGCTACACCTTC. The chain couples TRBV3-1 to TRBJ1-2; unclear D gene. The ends were cut back, 5 bases at V and 5 bases at J, with 15 bases in the middle. The CDR3 extends over 14 amino acids. Germline loops: CDR1 LGHDT, CDR2 YNNKEL (reference sequence). Drawing the rest from reference TRBV3-1 and TRBJ1-2, the complete variable domain is DTAVSQTPKYLVTQMGNDKSIKCEQNLGHDTMYWYKQDSKKFLKIMFSYNNKELIINETVPNRFSPKSPDKAHLNLHINSLELGDSAVYFCASSFRGGEYGYTFGSGTRLTVV.

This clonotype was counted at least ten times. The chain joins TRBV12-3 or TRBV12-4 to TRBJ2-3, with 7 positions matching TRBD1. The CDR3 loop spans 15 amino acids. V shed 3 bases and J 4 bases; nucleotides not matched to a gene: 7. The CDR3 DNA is TGTGCCAGCAGTTTCCGACAGGGTGGCGCAGATACGCAGTATTTT. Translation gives CASSFRQGGADTQYF.

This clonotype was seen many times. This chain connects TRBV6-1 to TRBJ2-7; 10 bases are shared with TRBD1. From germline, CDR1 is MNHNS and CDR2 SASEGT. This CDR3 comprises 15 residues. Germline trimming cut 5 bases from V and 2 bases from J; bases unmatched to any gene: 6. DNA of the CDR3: TGTGCCAGCAGTCATCGCGACAGGGGGCCCTACGAGCAGTACTTC. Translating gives CASSHRDRGPYEQYF.

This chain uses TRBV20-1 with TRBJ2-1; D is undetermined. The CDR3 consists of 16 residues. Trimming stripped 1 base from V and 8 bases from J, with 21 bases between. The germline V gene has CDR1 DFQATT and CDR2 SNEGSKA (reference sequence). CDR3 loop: CSARGLLRIVGDEQFF. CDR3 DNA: TGCAGTGCTAGAGGTCTCCTCCGGATAGTCGGTGATGAGCAGTTCTTC.

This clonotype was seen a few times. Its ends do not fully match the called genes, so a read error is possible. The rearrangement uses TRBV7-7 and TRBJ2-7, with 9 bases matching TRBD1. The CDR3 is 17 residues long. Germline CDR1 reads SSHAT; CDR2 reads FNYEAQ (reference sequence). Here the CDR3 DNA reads TGTGCTAGCAGCCACGAACCCCCCGGGACAGGGAAGGGCGAGCAGTACTTC. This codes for CASSHEPPGTGKGEQYF.

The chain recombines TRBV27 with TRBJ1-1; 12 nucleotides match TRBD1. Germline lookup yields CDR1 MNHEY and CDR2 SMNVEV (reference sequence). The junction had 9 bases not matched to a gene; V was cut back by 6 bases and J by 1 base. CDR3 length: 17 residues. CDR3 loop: CASRKGTGGAWNTEAFF. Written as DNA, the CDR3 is TGTGCCAGCAGGAAAGGGACAGGGGGCGCTTGGAACACTGAAGCTTTCTTT.

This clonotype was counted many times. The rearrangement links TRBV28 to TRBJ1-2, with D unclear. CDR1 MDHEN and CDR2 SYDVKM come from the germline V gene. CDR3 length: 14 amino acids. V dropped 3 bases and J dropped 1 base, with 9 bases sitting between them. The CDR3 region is CASSFGSNNYGYTF. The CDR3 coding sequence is TGTGCCAGCAGTTTCGGTAGCAATAACTATGGCTACACCTTC.

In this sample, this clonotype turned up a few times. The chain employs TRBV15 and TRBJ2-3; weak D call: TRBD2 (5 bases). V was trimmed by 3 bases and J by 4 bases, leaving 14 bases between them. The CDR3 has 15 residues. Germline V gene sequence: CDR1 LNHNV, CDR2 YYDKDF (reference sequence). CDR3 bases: TGTGCCACCAGCAGCGGGATTCTGAAGGCAGATACGCAGTATTTT. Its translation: CATSSGILKADTQYF.

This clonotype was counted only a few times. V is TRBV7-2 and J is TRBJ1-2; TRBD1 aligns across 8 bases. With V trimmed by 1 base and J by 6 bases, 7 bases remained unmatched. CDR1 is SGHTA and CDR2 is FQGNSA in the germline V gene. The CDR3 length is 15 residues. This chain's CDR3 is CASSLVGWGQDGYTF. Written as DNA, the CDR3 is TGTGCCAGCAGCTTAGTTGGATGGGGACAGGATGGCTACACCTTC.

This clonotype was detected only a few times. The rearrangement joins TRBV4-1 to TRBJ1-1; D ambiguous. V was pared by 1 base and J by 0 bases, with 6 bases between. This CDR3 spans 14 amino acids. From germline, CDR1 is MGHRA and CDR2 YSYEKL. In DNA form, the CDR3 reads TGCGCCAGCAGCCAAGCGGGCATGAACACTGAAGCTTTCTTT. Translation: CASSQAGMNTEAFF.

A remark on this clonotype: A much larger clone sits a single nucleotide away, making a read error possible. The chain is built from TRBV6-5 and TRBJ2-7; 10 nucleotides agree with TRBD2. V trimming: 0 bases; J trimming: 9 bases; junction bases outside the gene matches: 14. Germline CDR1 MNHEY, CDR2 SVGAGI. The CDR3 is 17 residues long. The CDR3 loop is CASSYSKFASGSHGQYF. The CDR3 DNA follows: TGTGCCAGCAGTTACTCGAAGTTTGCTAGCGGGAGCCACGGGCAGTACTTC.

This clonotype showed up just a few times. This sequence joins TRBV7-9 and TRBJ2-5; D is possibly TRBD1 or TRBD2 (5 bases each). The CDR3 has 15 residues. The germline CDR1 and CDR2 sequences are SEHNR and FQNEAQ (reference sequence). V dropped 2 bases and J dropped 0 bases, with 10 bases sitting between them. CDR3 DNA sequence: TGTGCCAGCAGCTTATCGGGACGGTACCAAGAGACCCAGTACTTC. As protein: CASSLSGRYQETQYF. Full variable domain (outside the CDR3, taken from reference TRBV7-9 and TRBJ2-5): DTGVSQNPRHKITKRGQNVTFRCDPISEHNRLYWYRQTLGQGPEFLTYFQNEAQLEKSRLLSDRFSAERPKGSFSTLEIQRTEQGDSAMYLCASSLSGRYQETQYFGPGTRLLVL.